These 8 T cell receptor beta chains came from one sample sequenced in a study of OX40 agonist ivuxolimab in advanced cancers. Only in-frame clones appear in the TCRdb table, and some are missing; sequencing was by immunoSEQ multiplex PCR. The repertoire holds around 22,000 clones, with about 86% as singletons. The sequenced sample was CD4+ or CD8+ T cells sorted from blood, obtained in a trial of the OX40 agonist ivuxolimab. Receptors were obtained from an adult with an advanced solid tumor such as melanoma, head and neck, liver or kidney cancer.

The rearrangement uses TRBV6-5 and TRBJ2-1; 7 nucleotides line up with TRBD1. V was clipped by 3 bases and J by 6 bases; unmatched bases: 2. The V gene's germline CDR1 is MNHEY and CDR2 SVGAGI. The CDR3 loop spans 13 amino acids. The CDR3 bases are TGTGCCAGCAGTTATGAGGGGGCCAATGAGCAGTTCTTC. Translating gives CASSYEGANEQFF.

The chain links TRBV4-1 to TRBJ1-5, with D unclear. V lost 0 bases to trimming and J lost 9 bases, with 9 bases between them. Germline V CDR1 and CDR2: MGHRA, YSYEKL. CDR3 size: 13 residues. CDR3 amino acids: CASSQEAGGPQHF. CDR3 nucleotide sequence: TGCGCCAGCAGCCAAGAAGCAGGCGGGCCCCAGCATTTT.

V gene TRBV4-3 combines with J gene TRBJ1-4; D gene unclear. There are 17 residues in the CDR3. V lost 0 bases and J 3 bases, leaving 14 bases between the germline ends. The V gene's germline CDR1 is LGHNA and CDR2 YSLEER. DNA for the CDR3: TGCGCCAGCAGCCAAGAAGGGAGGGCCCCGGCTAATGAAAAACTGTTTTTT. Translating it yields CASSQEGRAPANEKLFF.

The genes are TRBV2 and TRBJ2-7; 8 bases match TRBD1. There are 13 residues in the CDR3. Germline-derived CDR1 and CDR2 are SNHLY and FYNNEI. After removal of 6 bases from V and 1 base from J, the junction contained 2 bases not matched to a gene. The CDR3 loop is CASRGDRSYEQYF. For the CDR3, the DNA is TGTGCCAGCAGGGGGGACAGGTCCTACGAGCAGTACTTC.

The rearrangement links TRBV4-1 to TRBJ2-2; 14 bases align to TRBD2. Germline CDR1 reads MGHRA; CDR2 reads YSYEKL. Trimming took 0 bases from V and 3 from J; bases not matched to a gene: 3. There are 18 residues in the CDR3. The CDR3 here is CASSQEGLAGADTGELFF. The CDR3 DNA reads TGCGCCAGCAGCCAAGAGGGACTAGCGGGAGCGGACACCGGGGAGCTGTTTTTT.

DNA for the CDR3: TGCAGTGCTAGACCTGGGGTCGGGCAGTTCTTC. Translated: CSARPGVGQFF. The chain joins TRBV20-1 to TRBJ2-1; D is undetermined. V was shortened by 2 bases and J by 12 bases, with 11 bases between the two germline ends. CDR1 DFQATT and CDR2 SNEGSKA come from the germline V gene (reference sequence). The CDR3 has 11 amino acids.

The gene calls are TRBV5-6 and TRBJ2-7; TRBD1 might be the D (6 bases). V gave up 4 bases and J gave up 1 base, with 12 bases separating them. The CDR3 spans 14 residues. Germline V gene sequence: CDR1 SGHDT, CDR2 YYEEEE. The CDR3 sequence is CASSESDSSYEQYF. Here the CDR3 DNA reads TGTGCCAGCAGCGAGTCGGACAGTTCCTACGAGCAGTACTTC.

The chain couples TRBV6-5 to TRBJ1-1; TRBD1 matches 7 bases. This CDR3 region has 15 residues. CDR1 and CDR2 (germline): MNHEY, SVGAGI. The V segment lost 6 bases and the J segment 12 bases; nucleotides outside the gene matches: 19. This chain's CDR3 is CASRTGIGGARVTFF. CDR3 nucleotide sequence: TGTGCCAGCAGGACAGGGATCGGCGGGGCGAGGGTAACTTTCTTT.